One and the same sample provided the 17 T cell receptor beta chains below, sequenced in a study of blood T cell repertoires in COVID-19. TCRdb's table, derived via immunoSEQ multiplex PCR, lists solely in-frame clones and lacks some. This table has 120,000 or so clones, about 87% appearing once. The sequencing input was peripheral blood. The receptor set was obtained from an older woman with acute or convalescent COVID-19.

The CDR3 spells CASRLTSRNGELFF. For the CDR3, the DNA is TGTGCAAGTCGCTTGACTAGCCGAAACGGGGAGCTGTTTTTT. V gene TRBV12-2 combines with J gene TRBJ2-2; the table's TRBD2 call for D was not verified on the DNA. TRBV12-2 corresponds to a pseudogene. The CDR3 spans 14 residues.

The chain uses TRBV6-5 and TRBJ2-5; a weak D match, TRBD1 (6 bases). This CDR3 is 14 amino acids long. Germline CDR1 reads MNHEY; CDR2 reads SVGAGI. V lost 11 bases and J lost 2, with 18 bases in between. In DNA, the CDR3 is TGTGCCGGCCGGGTTGGAACAGGGCAAGAGACCCAGTACTTC. This gives the protein CAGRVGTGQETQYF.

V and J are TRBV9 and TRBJ2-7, with TRBD1 as a possible D gene (6 bases). The germline V and J ends were trimmed by 1 base and 0 bases, with 11 bases remaining between them. Per germline, CDR1 SGDLS and CDR2 YYNGEE. The CDR3 consists of 15 residues. The CDR3 region is CASSVTTGSSYEQYF. CDR3 nucleotide sequence: TGTGCCAGCAGCGTAACAACAGGGAGCTCCTACGAGCAGTACTTC.

V and J are TRBV10-2 and TRBJ2-7, with 8 bases aligning to TRBD1. The CDR3 sequence is 13 residues long. Germline CDR1 is WSHSY and CDR2 is SAAADI. The trim removed 7 bases at V and 1 base at J, leaving 3 bases unmatched. The CDR3 is CASKRTGSYEQYF. The CDR3 bases are TGCGCCAGCAAGAGGACAGGGTCCTACGAGCAGTACTTC.

The chain joins TRBV25-1 to TRBJ1-4; D not resolved. CDR1 is MGHDK and CDR2 is SYGVNS in the germline V gene. The CDR3 extends over 13 amino acids. Trimming cost V 6 bases and J 10 bases, with 15 bases left between them. The CDR3 loop reads CASRERAPGKLFF. The CDR3 coding sequence is TGTGCCAGCAGGGAGCGGGCTCCAGGAAAACTGTTTTTT.

The chain joins TRBV5-4 to TRBJ1-2; TRBD1 matches 9 bases. Losses at the gene ends were 9 bases for V and 5 bases for J; bases not matched to a gene: 5. CDR1 is SGHNT, CDR2 YYREEE, per germline (reference sequence). The CDR3 spans 12 residues. In DNA, the CDR3 is TGTGCCACTTCGGGACAGGGATATGGCTACACCTTC. This encodes CATSGQGYGYTF.

The chain uses TRBV6-2 or TRBV6-3 and TRBJ2-1; D possibly corresponds to TRBD2 (5 bases). Trimming pared 6 bases from V and 5 bases from J, leaving 14 bases between. Germline V gene sequence: CDR1 MNHEY, CDR2 SVGEGT. There are 14 residues in the CDR3. CDR3 coding DNA: TGTGCCAGCAGCCGCCCCGGAGGACACAATGAGCAGTTCTTC. Translation gives CASSRPGGHNEQFF.

J is TRBJ2-5 and V is TRBV19; TRBD2 matches 10 bases. CDR3 size: 17 residues. Germline V CDR1 and CDR2: LNHDA, SQIVND (reference sequence). V trimming: 3 bases; J trimming: 5 bases; junction bases outside the gene matches: 12. CDR3 bases: TGTGCCAGTAGTATTTTGACGCTAGCGGGAGTGGAGGAGACCCAGTACTTC. This sequence encodes CASSILTLAGVEETQYF.

As concerns this clone: One junction end disagrees with the germline gene, perhaps due to a read error. The chain combines TRBV3-1 (or the pseudogene TRBV3-2) with TRBJ2-1, with 9 nucleotides matching TRBD2. CDR3 length: 14 amino acids. Germline-derived CDR1 and CDR2 are LGHDT and YNNKEL (reference sequence). Here the CDR3 DNA reads TGTGCCAGCAGCCAGCGACTAGCGGTTCCTATCCAGGTCTTC. Translated, it gives CASSQRLAVPIQVF.

V gene TRBV2 combines with J gene TRBJ1-5; 9 bases align to TRBD1. V lost 1 base to trimming and J lost 7 bases; unmatched junction nucleotides: 5. This CDR3 spans 15 amino acids. Looked up from germline, CDR1 is SNHLY and CDR2 is FYNNEI. CDR3 protein: CASSEEQGAPQPQHF. The CDR3 coding sequence is TGTGCCAGCAGTGAAGAACAGGGGGCGCCCCAGCCCCAGCATTTT.

V and J are TRBV19 and TRBJ2-2; D call uncertain. V dropped 3 bases and J dropped 7 bases, with 6 bases sitting between them. The CDR3 loop spans 12 amino acids. Germline lookup yields CDR1 LNHDA and CDR2 SQIVND (reference sequence). The CDR3, as DNA: TGTGCCAGTAGTATCCTTGTCGGGGAGCTGTTTTTT. Translating it yields CASSILVGELFF.

In this sample, this clone turned up a few times. The chain couples TRBV28 to TRBJ2-5; tentatively, D is TRBD2 (5 bases). The CDR3 is 15 residues long. V was cut by 2 bases and J by 2 bases, with 12 bases left in between. CDR1 and CDR2 (germline): MDHEN, SYDVKM. The CDR3 DNA reads TGTGCCAGCAGTTTACGGGAAATCGGGCAAGAGACCCAGTACTTC. This sequence encodes CASSLREIGQETQYF.

The chain links TRBV12-3 or TRBV12-4 to TRBJ1-2; a possible D gene is TRBD1 (5 bases). The V end was cut by 5 bases, the J end by 3 bases, with 7 bases between. This CDR3 is 12 amino acids long. The CDR3 DNA sequence: TGTGCCAGCAGTGGGGGGGACTATGGCTACACCTTC. Its protein is CASSGGDYGYTF.

This clone was seen just once. The chain carries TRBV5-1 and TRBJ1-5, with TRBD1 matching 7 bases. V gave up 2 bases and J gave up 7 bases; unmatched junction bases: 9. The germline gives CDR1 SGHRS, CDR2 YFSETQ. The CDR3 sequence is 15 residues long. CDR3 sequence: CASSLDRDGGQPQHF. The CDR3 nucleotides read TGCGCCAGCAGCTTAGACAGGGACGGAGGGCAGCCCCAGCATTTT.

V is TRBV4-1 and J is TRBJ2-5; D gene unclear. V was clipped by 1 base and J by 1 base, with 7 bases between them. Germline assignment: CDR1 MGHRA and CDR2 YSYEKL. The CDR3 loop spans 14 amino acids. CDR3 amino acids: CASSQGLVQETQYF. Written as DNA, the CDR3 is TGCGCCAGCAGCCAAGGTTTAGTCCAAGAGACCCAGTACTTC.

The rearrangement joins TRBV10-2 to TRBJ2-1; 9 nucleotides line up with TRBD2. This CDR3 spans 16 amino acids. Germline CDR1 and CDR2: WSHSY and SAAADI. The trim removed 7 bases at V and 0 bases at J, leaving 7 bases unmatched. The CDR3 DNA follows: TGCGCCAGCAAAGGACTAGCGACGAGCTCCTACAATGAGCAGTTCTTC. This encodes CASKGLATSSYNEQFF.

The chain joins TRBV19 to TRBJ1-5, with D unclear. Trimming shortened V by 4 bases and J by 2 bases, and 9 bases separated the two germline ends. The CDR3 runs 14 residues. Germline V gene sequence: CDR1 LNHDA, CDR2 SQIVND (reference sequence). The CDR3 DNA is TGTGCCAGTAGTAGGGAGAGGGGCAATCAGCCCCAGCATTTT. Protein: CASSRERGNQPQHF.